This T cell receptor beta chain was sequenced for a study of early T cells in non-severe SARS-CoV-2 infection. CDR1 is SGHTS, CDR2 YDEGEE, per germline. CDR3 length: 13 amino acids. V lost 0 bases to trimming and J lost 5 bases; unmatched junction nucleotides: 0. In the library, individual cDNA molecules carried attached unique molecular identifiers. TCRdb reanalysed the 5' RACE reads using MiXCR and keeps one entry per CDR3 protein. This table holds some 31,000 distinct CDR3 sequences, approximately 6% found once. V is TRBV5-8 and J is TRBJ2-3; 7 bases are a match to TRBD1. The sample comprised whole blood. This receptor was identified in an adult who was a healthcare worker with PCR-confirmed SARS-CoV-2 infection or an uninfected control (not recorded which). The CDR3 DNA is TGTGCCAGCAGCTTGGACAGGGGAGATACGCAGTATTTT. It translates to CASSLDRGDTQYF.